One sample yielded the 16 T cell receptor beta chains listed below, sequenced in a study of T cells in Graves' hyperthyroidism and ophthalmopathy. TCR beta CDR3 sequences were amplified from RNA transcripts. When the TCR CDR3 underwent first-round RT-PCR, the HTBI primer set was used. TCRdb redid the calling of the multiplex PCR reads with MiXCR, one entry per CDR3 protein. This sample carries hundreds of thousands of distinct CDR3 sequences, about 12% of them seen once, and the ten largest clones take around a tenth. Material: blood. These receptor sequences come from a woman between 18 and 29 years old with Graves' hyperthyroidism.

This clonotype was counted at least ten times. This chain links TRBV9 with TRBJ2-1, with TRBD1 identical over 7 bases. The CDR3 extends over 17 amino acids. The V and J ends lost 2 bases and 5 bases, in that order; junction bases with no gene match: 13. The V gene's germline CDR1 is SGDLS and CDR2 YYNGEE. CDR3 sequence: CASSVNIRQGVDNEQFF. In DNA form, the CDR3 reads TGTGCCAGCAGCGTCAATATCCGACAGGGAGTCGACAATGAGCAGTTCTTC.

This clonotype was observed many times. This rearrangement joins TRBV12-3 or TRBV12-4 to TRBJ2-5, with 8 bases identical to TRBD2. CDR3 length: 15 amino acids. J was trimmed by 4 bases and V by 3 bases; bases with no gene match: 7. The CDR3 protein is CASSFGISGAETQYF. The CDR3 DNA reads TGTGCCAGCAGTTTTGGGATTAGCGGGGCAGAGACCCAGTACTTC.

At least ten counts were recorded for this clonotype. The V call is TRBV27, the J call TRBJ2-7; D perhaps matches TRBD1 (5 bases). The CDR3 length is 12 residues. CDR1 and CDR2 from the germline V gene are MNHEY and SMNVEV (reference sequence). V dropped 4 bases and J dropped 4 bases, with 8 bases sitting between them. The CDR3 DNA sequence: TGTGCCAGCAGTTCCCGACAGTACGAGCAGTACTTC. This gives the protein CASSSRQYEQYF.

This clonotype was counted many times. This chain links TRBV29-1 with TRBJ2-7; D possibly uses TRBD1 or TRBD2 (5 bases each). Between the trimmed V and J ends, which lost 0 bases and 12 bases, there was a span of 18 bases. CDR3 size: 13 residues. CDR1 and CDR2 from the germline V gene are SQVTM and ANQGSEA. CDR3 in DNA: TGCAGCGTTGAAGATGGGACCGGGACCCAGGGGTACTTC. Translation gives CSVEDGTGTQGYF.

This clonotype was detected ten times or more. The chain couples TRBV6-1 to TRBJ1-5, with D hard to call. The end of the DNA fits TRBJ2-3 better, so the J call may be wrong. Germline V gives CDR1 MNHNS, CDR2 SASEGT. This CDR3 has 13 residues. CDR3: CASSEEGDQPQYF. In DNA, the CDR3 is TGTGCCAGCAGTGAAGAAGGAGATCAGCCCCAGTATTTT.

This clonotype was found a few times. This sequence joins TRBV4-3 and TRBJ1-1; 7 nucleotides line up with TRBD1. Germline CDR1 and CDR2: LGHNA and YSLEER. The CDR3 has 15 residues. V dropped 4 bases and J dropped 2; count of bases not matched to a gene: 7. Here the CDR3 DNA reads TGCGCCAGCAGCCGACAGGGAATAGTAAACACTGAAGCTTTCTTT. This codes for CASSRQGIVNTEAFF.

The table lists this clonotype with a few counts. The chain couples TRBV9 to TRBJ2-6, with TRBD2 matching over 8 bases. The germline V gene has CDR1 SGDLS and CDR2 YYNGEE. The CDR3 is 18 residues long. Trimming took 0 bases from V and 3 from J; bases not matched to a gene: 8. The CDR3 spells CASSVGFLAGFGANVLTF. As DNA, the CDR3 is TGTGCCAGCAGCGTAGGGTTTCTAGCGGGTTTTGGGGCCAACGTCCTGACTTTC.

The chain links TRBV14 to TRBJ2-7, with 7 bases lining up with TRBD1. V shed 3 bases and J 6 bases; nucleotides not matched to a gene: 8. The CDR3 is 14 residues long. Germline CDR1 reads SGHDN; CDR2 reads FVKESK. This chain's CDR3 is CASSHLRQGFEQYF. CDR3 nucleotides: TGTGCCAGCAGCCACTTGAGACAGGGATTCGAGCAGTACTTC.

This clonotype was detected ten times or more. The chain uses TRBV12-3 or TRBV12-4 and TRBJ1-6, with TRBD1 matching 7 bases. With 6 bases clipped from V and 8 bases from J, the junction kept 13 bases outside the gene matches. This CDR3 has 16 amino acids. The DNA of the CDR3 is TGTGCCAGCAGCAAAACGGACAGGTTGGGACATTCACCCCTCCACTTT. Translation gives CASSKTDRLGHSPLHF.

This clonotype showed up just a few times. DNA of the CDR3: TGTGCCAGCAGCGTAGGGGCCGACTCCTACAATGAGCAGTTCTTC. It specifies CASSVGADSYNEQFF. The chain has TRBV9 and TRBJ2-1; D remains unclear. V was cut by 0 bases and J by 0 bases, with 7 bases left in between. CDR3 length: 15 amino acids. Germline V gene data show CDR1 as SGDLS and CDR2 as YYNGEE.

This clonotype occurred many times. The rearrangement uses TRBV3-1 and TRBJ2-1; TRBD2 aligns across 9 bases. The V gene end was trimmed by 3 bases and the J gene end by 7 bases; junction bases not matched to a gene: 7. CDR3 length equals 15 residues. Looked up from germline, CDR1 is LGHDT and CDR2 is YNNKEL (reference sequence). This chain's CDR3 is CASSQGSGRPNEQFF. The CDR3 DNA reads TGTGCCAGCAGCCAGGGGAGCGGGAGGCCGAATGAGCAGTTCTTC.

CDR3 in DNA: TGCAGTGCTAGGTCTGCGACAGGGAACAATCAGCCCCAGCATTTT. Translation: CSARSATGNNQPQHF. The chain recombines TRBV20-1 with TRBJ1-5; 7 nucleotides align to TRBD1. J lost 3 bases, V lost 3 bases, and 8 bases had no gene match. The length of the CDR3 is 15 residues. Germline CDR1 is DFQATT and CDR2 is SNEGSKA (reference sequence).

This clonotype was observed a handful of times. The chain links TRBV4-3 to TRBJ2-1; TRBD2 agrees at 9 bases. Per the germline V gene, CDR1 is LGHNA and CDR2 is YSLEER. This CDR3 is built from 16 residues. Trimming cost V 4 bases and J 7 bases; bases outside gene matches: 11. The CDR3 bases are TGCGCCAGCAGCCTAGCGGGGACTAGCATTCGGAATGAGCAGTTCTTC. Encoded protein: CASSLAGTSIRNEQFF.

A few counts support this clonotype. The gene calls are TRBV10-3 and TRBJ1-4; D is possibly TRBD1 (5 bases). CDR1 is ENHRY, CDR2 SYGVKD, per germline. This CDR3 is built from 15 residues. V dropped 2 bases and J dropped 3 bases, with 10 bases sitting between them. This CDR3 is CAISERDGPNEKLFF. CDR3 bases: TGTGCCATCAGTGAGCGGGACGGTCCTAATGAAAAACTGTTTTTT.

This clonotype was recorded many times. The chain is built from TRBV5-6 and TRBJ1-2; D is uncertain. Trimming shortened V by 3 bases and J by 4 bases, and 10 bases separated the two germline ends. CDR3 length: 13 amino acids. Germline V CDR1 and CDR2: SGHDT, YYEEEE. The CDR3 DNA sequence: TGTGCCAGCAGCTCCGGCAGGAGCTATGGCTACACCTTC. It encodes CASSSGRSYGYTF.

The table lists this clonotype with many counts. The rearrangement links TRBV2 to TRBJ1-4, with D possibly matching TRBD1 (5 bases). The CDR3 covers 15 residues. Trimming shortened V by 6 bases and J by 2 bases, and 13 bases separated the two germline ends. Germline-derived CDR1 and CDR2 are SNHLY and FYNNEI. CDR3 region: CASRKTGTTNEKLFF. The CDR3 DNA sequence: TGTGCCAGCAGGAAAACCGGGACGACTAATGAAAAACTGTTTTTT.